The rows below give T cell receptor beta chains drawn from one sample of a study of cytomegalovirus exposure and HLA in healthy donors. Sequencing was performed with immunoSEQ multiplex PCR; in TCRdb, only in-frame clones are kept and a portion is missing. The table includes 150,000 or so clones, roughly 89% detected once. Source material: PBMCs. The receptor set was obtained from a woman in her twenties or thirties in good health and CMV-seronegative. CDR3s include the opening cysteine and the closing phenylalanine or tryptophan. The D gene is left open where the match is weak. Clone size is stated in some rows and not others, as once, few, many or a class when expanded.

d_call,v_call,j_call,clone_size,cdr3_nt,cdr3_aa
TRBD1,TRBV5-1,TRBJ2-3,NA,TGCGCCAGCAGCTTGGAAGTAAGACAGGGCCCAGATACGCAGTATTTT,CASSLEVRQGPDTQYF
NA,TRBV7-9,TRBJ2-3,NA,TGTGCCAGCAGCTTAGGGCCCACAGATACGCAGTATTTT,CASSLGPTDTQYF
TRBD1,TRBV5-1,TRBJ1-1,NA,TGCGCCAGCAGCTTGGGACAGGGATCAGAAGCTTTCTTT,CASSLGQGSEAFF
TRBD2,TRBV14,TRBJ2-1,NA,TGTGCCAGCAGCCACGGACTAGCGGGGGGGGTCCTCCACTACAATGAGCAGTTCTTC,CASSHGLAGGVLHYNEQFF
TRBD1,TRBV27,TRBJ2-7,NA,TGTGCCAGCTCACTTTCCGGGACAGGGCGGATGGAGCAGTACTTC,CASSLSGTGRMEQYF
NA,TRBV6-5,TRBJ2-2,NA,TGTGCCAGCACCCGCAGCACCGGGGAGCTGTTTTTT,CASTRSTGELFF
TRBD1,TRBV18,TRBJ1-6,NA,TGTGCCAGCTCACCCCGGGACAGGGATCAGGGCCTCCACTTT,CASSPRDRDQGLHF
TRBD1,TRBV7-6,TRBJ2-7,NA,TGTGCCAGCAGCCTCGGCGTGGCAGGGGGTATGCAGTACTTC,CASSLGVAGGMQYF
TRBD1,TRBV6-6,TRBJ1-5,NA,TGTGCCAACCCGATACAGGGGGCTGGGGGCAATCAGCCCCAGCATTTT,CANPIQGAGGNQPQHF
NA,TRBV5-5,TRBJ1-1,few,TGTGCCAGCAGCTTGGGGACAGCCTCAGAAGCTTTCTTT,CASSLGTASEAFF
TRBD1,TRBV18,TRBJ1-5,NA,TGTGCCAGCTCATCTTCGGGACAGGTTAATCAGCCCCAGCATTTT,CASSSSGQVNQPQHF
NA,TRBV5-4,TRBJ2-6,NA,TGTGCCAGCAGCCTGGGACAAAGAACCTCTGGGGCCAACGTCCTGACTTTC,CASSLGQRTSGANVLTF
NA,TRBV10-3,TRBJ1-2,few,TGTGCCATCGAGGACACGCCATCTATGGGCTACACCTTC,CAIEDTPSMGYTF
TRBD1,TRBV14,TRBJ1-1,NA,TGTGCCAGCAGCCCAAACAGACAGGGCTGGACTGAAGCTTTCTTT,CASSPNRQGWTEAFF
NA,TRBV11-2,TRBJ2-5,NA,TGTGCCAGCAGCTTAAACGCGGCTAGGACTAAAGAGACCCAGTACTTC,CASSLNAARTKETQYF
TRBD2,TRBV5-1,TRBJ2-2,NA,TGCGCCAGCAGCTCACATAGCGGGGGGACGAACACCGGGGAGCTGTTTTTT,CASSSHSGGTNTGELFF
NA,TRBV5-1,TRBJ1-2,NA,TGCGCCAGCAGCGTCCAGGAAGATGGGTATGGCTACACCTTC,CASSVQEDGYGYTF
TRBD1,TRBV5-4,TRBJ1-2,NA,TGTGCCAGCAGCCGACCAAAGGACAGGGTGAACTATGGCTACACCTTC,CASSRPKDRVNYGYTF
NA,TRBV12-5,TRBJ2-7,NA,TGTGCTAGTGGGTCCGTCGCGGGGGCAACCTACGAGCAGTACTTC,CASGSVAGATYEQYF
NA,TRBV18,TRBJ1-2,NA,TGTGCCAGCTCACCAGGAGGGTATGGCTACACCTTC,CASSPGGYGYTF
NA,TRBV5-1,TRBJ2-2,NA,TGCGCCAGCAGCGAGCCCAGGTCCTGGGGGGACACCGGGGAGCTGTTTTTT,CASSEPRSWGDTGELFF
NA,TRBV21-1,TRBJ1-5,NA,TGTGCCAGCACCGGTACTAGCAATCAGCCCCAGCATTTT,CASTGTSNQPQHF
NA,TRBV9,TRBJ2-2,NA,TGTGCCAGCAGCGAAAGGGGGTTGGGCGGGGAGCTGTTTTTT,CASSERGLGGELFF
NA,TRBV5-1,TRBJ2-2,NA,TGCGCCAGCAGCTTGTTCAGGGAGAACACCGGGGAGCTGTTTTTT,CASSLFRENTGELFF
NA,TRBV27,TRBJ2-1,NA,TGTGCCAGCAGTTTATTGATTCGGGATGGCATAGGTGAGCAGTTCTTC,CASSLLIRDGIGEQFF
NA,TRBV11-2,TRBJ2-1,NA,TGTGCCAGCAGCTTCAGGGCAAGGAACTCCTACAATGAGCAGTTCTTC,CASSFRARNSYNEQFF
NA,TRBV19,TRBJ1-1,NA,TGTGCCAGTAAAATGGGGGGGGAAGCTTTCTTT,CASKMGGEAFF
NA,TRBV29-1,TRBJ2-5,NA,TGCAGCGTCCCTGTCGTAGAGACCCAGTACTTC,CSVPVVETQYF
TRBD1,TRBV6-1,TRBJ2-7,NA,TGTGCCAGCAGTGAAGCGCTTCTAGGGGGCCCGATCTCCTACGAGCAGTACTTC,CASSEALLGGPISYEQYF
NA,TRBV6-5,TRBJ1-3,NA,TGTGCCAGCAGTAGGGGTTTGTCAGGAAACACCATATATTTT,CASSRGLSGNTIYF
TRBD2,TRBV5-4,TRBJ2-5,NA,TGTGCCAGCAGCCGCCTGGGACTAGCGGAAGAGACCCAGTACTTC,CASSRLGLAEETQYF